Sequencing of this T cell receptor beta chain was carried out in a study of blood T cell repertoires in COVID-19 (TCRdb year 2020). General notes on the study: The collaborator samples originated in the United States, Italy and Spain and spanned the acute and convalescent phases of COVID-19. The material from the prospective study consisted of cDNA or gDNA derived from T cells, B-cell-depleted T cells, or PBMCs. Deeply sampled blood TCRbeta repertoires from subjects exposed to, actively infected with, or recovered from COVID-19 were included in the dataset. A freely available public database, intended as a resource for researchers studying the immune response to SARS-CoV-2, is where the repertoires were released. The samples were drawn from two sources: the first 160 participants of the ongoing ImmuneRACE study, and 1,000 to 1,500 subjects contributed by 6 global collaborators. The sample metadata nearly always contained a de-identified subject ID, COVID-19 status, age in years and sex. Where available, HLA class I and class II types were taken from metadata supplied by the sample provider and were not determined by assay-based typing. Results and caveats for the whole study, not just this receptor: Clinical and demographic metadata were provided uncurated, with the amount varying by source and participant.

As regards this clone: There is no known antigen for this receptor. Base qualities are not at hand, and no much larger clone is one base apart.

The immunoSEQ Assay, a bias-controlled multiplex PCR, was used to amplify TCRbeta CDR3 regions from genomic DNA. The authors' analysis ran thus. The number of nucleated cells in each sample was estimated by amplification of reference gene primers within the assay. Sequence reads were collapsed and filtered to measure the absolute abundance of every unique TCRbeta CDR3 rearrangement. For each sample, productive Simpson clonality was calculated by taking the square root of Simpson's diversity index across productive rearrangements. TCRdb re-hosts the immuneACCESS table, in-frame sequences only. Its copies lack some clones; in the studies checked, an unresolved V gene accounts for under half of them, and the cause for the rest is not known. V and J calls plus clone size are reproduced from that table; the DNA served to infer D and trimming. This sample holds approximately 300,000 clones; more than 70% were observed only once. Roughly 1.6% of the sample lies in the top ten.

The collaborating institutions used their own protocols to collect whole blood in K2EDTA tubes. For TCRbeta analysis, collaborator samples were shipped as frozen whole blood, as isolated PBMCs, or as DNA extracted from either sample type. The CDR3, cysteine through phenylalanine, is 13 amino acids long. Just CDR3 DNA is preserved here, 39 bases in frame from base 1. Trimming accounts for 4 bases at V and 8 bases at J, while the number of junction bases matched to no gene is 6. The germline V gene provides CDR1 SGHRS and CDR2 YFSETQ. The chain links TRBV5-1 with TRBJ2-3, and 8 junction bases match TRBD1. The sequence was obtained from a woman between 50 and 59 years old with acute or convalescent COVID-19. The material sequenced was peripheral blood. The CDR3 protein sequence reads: CASSTTGVGTQYF. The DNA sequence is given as TGCGCCAGCAGCACGACAGGGGTCGGTACGCAGTATTTT.